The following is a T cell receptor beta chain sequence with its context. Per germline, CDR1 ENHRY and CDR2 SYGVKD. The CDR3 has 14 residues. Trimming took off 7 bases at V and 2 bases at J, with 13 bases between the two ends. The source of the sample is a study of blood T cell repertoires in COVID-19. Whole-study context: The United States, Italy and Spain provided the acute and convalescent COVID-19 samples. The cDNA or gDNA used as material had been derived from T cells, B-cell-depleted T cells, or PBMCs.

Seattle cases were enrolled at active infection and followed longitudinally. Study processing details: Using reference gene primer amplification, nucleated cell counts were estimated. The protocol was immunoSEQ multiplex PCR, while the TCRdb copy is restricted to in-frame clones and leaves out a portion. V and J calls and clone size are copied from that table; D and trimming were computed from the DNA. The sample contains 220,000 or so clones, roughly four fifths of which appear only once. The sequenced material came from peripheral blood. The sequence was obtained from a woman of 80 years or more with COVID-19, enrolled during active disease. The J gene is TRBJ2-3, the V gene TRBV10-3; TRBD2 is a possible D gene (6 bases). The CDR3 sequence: CAITRDSPTDTQYF. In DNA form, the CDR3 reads TGTGCCATCACTCGGGACTCCCCCACAGATACGCAGTATTTT.